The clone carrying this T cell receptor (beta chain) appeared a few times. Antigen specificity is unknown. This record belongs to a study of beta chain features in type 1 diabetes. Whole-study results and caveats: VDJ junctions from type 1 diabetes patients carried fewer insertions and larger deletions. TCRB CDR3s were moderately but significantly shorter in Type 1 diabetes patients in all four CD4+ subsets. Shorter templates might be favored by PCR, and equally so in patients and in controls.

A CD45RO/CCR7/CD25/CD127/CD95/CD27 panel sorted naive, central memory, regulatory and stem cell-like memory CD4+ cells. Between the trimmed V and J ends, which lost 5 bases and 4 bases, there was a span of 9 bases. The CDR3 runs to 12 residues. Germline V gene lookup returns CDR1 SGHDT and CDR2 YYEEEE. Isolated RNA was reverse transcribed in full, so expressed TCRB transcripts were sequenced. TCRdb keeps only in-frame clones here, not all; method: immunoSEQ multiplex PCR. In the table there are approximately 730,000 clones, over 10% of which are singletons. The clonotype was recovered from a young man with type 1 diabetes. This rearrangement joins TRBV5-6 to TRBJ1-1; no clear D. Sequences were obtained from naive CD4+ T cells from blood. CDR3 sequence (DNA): TGTGCCAGCAGTGTGGATAGCACTGAAGCTTTCTTT. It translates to CASSVDSTEAFF.